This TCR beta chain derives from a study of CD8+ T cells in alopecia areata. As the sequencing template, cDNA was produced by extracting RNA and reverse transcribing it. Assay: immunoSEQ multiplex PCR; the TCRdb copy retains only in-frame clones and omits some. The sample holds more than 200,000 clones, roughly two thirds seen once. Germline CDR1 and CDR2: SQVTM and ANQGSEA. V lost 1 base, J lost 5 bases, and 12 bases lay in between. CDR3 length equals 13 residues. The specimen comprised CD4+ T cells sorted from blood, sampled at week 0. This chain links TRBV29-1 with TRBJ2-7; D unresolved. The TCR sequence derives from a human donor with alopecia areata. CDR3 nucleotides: TGCAGCGTTGAAGTTAGTTTGGGGAACGAGCAGTACTTC. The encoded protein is CSVEVSLGNEQYF.